This TCR beta chain is drawn from a study of T cell responses to AZD1222 COVID-19 vaccine. Broader study findings: Spike-specific TCR breadth and depth grew following two AZD1222 doses. Clonal diversity was possibly underestimated, and white British individuals and females predominated among donors.

To note about this clone: Its antigen is unknown.

TCRdb keeps only in-frame clones here, not all; method: immunoSEQ multiplex PCR. Here the sample spans fewer than 130,000 clones, about 94% being singletons. V was pared by 2 bases and J by 0 bases, with 10 bases between. The CDR3 is 14 amino acids. The germline gives CDR1 GTSNPN, CDR2 SVGIG (reference sequence). This chain connects TRBV30 to TRBJ1-2, with D maybe TRBD1 (6 bases). This specimen consisted of peripheral blood, obtained on day 0 of AZD1222 vaccination. The receptor was isolated from an adult in good health. CDR3 in amino acids: CAWSPDSSNYGYTF. The CDR3 DNA sequence: TGTGCCTGGAGTCCGGACAGCTCTAACTATGGCTACACCTTC.